The 19 T cell receptor beta chains presented below share a single source sample, sequenced in a study of shared clonotypes between healthy human individuals. Using immunoSEQ multiplex PCR, the repertoire was profiled, and TCRdb retains in-frame clones only, with some absent. The sample records approximately 2.3 million clones, more than 80% being singletons. Sequenced material: naive CD4+ T cells from PBMCs. The subset is: CD45RA+ positively selected. The receptors here all came from a man aged 18-30 years in good health. Some clones in this sample may be carry-over from other donors' samples.

The chain joins TRBV9 to TRBJ1-4; unclear D gene. Germline lookup yields CDR1 SGDLS and CDR2 YYNGEE. The CDR3 spans 15 residues. Deletions cut 3 bases from V and 3 bases from J, with 12 bases between. CDR3 DNA: TGTGCCAGCAGCGCCTGGACCGGGCCTAATGAAAAACTGTTTTTT. This translates into CASSAWTGPNEKLFF.

Written as DNA, the CDR3 is TGTGCCTGGACAATCGGACTAGCGGGAGCGGATACGCAGTATTTT. Encoded protein: CAWTIGLAGADTQYF. The rearrangement links TRBV30 to TRBJ2-3; TRBD2 agrees at 13 bases. Germline assignment: CDR1 GTSNPN and CDR2 SVGIG (reference sequence). After removal of 4 bases from V and 6 bases from J, the junction contained 7 bases not matched to a gene. The length of the CDR3 is 15 residues.

The V and J genes are TRBV18 and TRBJ1-4; D not resolved. CDR1 is KGHSH and CDR2 is LQKENI in the germline V gene. This CDR3 has 16 amino acids. With 1 base removed from V and 0 bases from J, the gap between germline ends came to 9 bases. CDR3 residues: CASSPQRISTNEKLFF. In nucleotides, the CDR3 is TGTGCCAGCTCACCACAAAGGATTTCAACTAATGAAAAACTGTTTTTT.

V usage is TRBV7-9 and J usage is TRBJ1-3; D remains unclear. Germline V CDR1 and CDR2: SEHNR, FQNEAQ (reference sequence). With 5 bases removed from V and 4 bases from J, the gap between germline ends came to 12 bases. CDR3 size: 14 residues. The CDR3 region has the DNA TGTGCCAGCAGCCCCCTTCATCGAGGAAACACCATATATTTT. It encodes CASSPLHRGNTIYF. The complete variable domain, with remaining parts taken from reference TRBV7-9 and TRBJ1-3, reads DTGVSQNPRHKITKRGQNVTFRCDPISEHNRLYWYRQTLGQGPEFLTYFQNEAQLEKSRLLSDRFSAERPKGSFSTLEIQRTEQGDSAMYLCASSPLHRGNTIYFGEGSWLTVV.

This chain uses TRBV15 with TRBJ1-1, with a weak D call TRBD1 (5 bases). CDR1 is LNHNV and CDR2 is YYDKDF in the germline V gene (reference sequence). The CDR3 is made up of 15 amino acids. V gave up 5 bases and J gave up 2 bases, with 15 bases separating them. CDR3 region: CATSQRQHYNTEAFF. For the CDR3, the DNA is TGTGCCACCAGCCAAAGACAGCACTATAACACTGAAGCTTTCTTT. Full variable domain (missing parts from reference TRBV15 and TRBJ1-1): DAMVIQNPRYQVTQFGKPVTLSCSQTLNHNVMYWYQQKSSQAPKLLFHYYDKDFNNEADTPDNFQSRRPNTSFCFLDIRSPGLGDTAMYLCATSQRQHYNTEAFFGQGTRLTVV.

This rearrangement joins TRBV7-9 to TRBJ1-2; D perhaps matches TRBD1 (5 bases). This CDR3 contains 14 residues. Germline-derived CDR1 and CDR2 are SEHNR and FQNEAQ (reference sequence). V lost 5 bases and J lost 8, with 18 bases in between. The chain's CDR3 is CASSRDYGGKGYTF. Written as DNA, the CDR3 is TGTGCCAGCAGCCGGGACTACGGAGGGAAGGGCTACACCTTC.

The chain carries TRBV11-2 and TRBJ2-5; 11 nucleotides match TRBD2. V shed 5 bases, J shed 5 bases, and the junction held 10 bases outside the gene matches. This CDR3 region has 16 residues. From germline, CDR1 is SGHAT and CDR2 FQNNGV. This chain's CDR3 is CASSARLAGLVETQYF. The CDR3 nucleotides read TGTGCCAGCAGCGCTCGACTAGCGGGATTGGTGGAGACCCAGTACTTC.

This sequence joins TRBV5-4 and TRBJ2-7; 9 positions agree with TRBD2. V lost 3 bases, J lost 6 bases, and 7 bases stayed unmatched. CDR3 length: 14 amino acids. Germline V lookup: CDR1 SGHNT, CDR2 YYREEE (reference sequence). This chain's CDR3 is CASSSRREGREQYF. CDR3 DNA sequence: TGTGCCAGCAGCTCCCGGCGGGAGGGGCGCGAGCAGTACTTC.

This clone turned up a few times. This sample also contains other DNA sequences that code for the same CDR3. The chain combines TRBV30 with TRBJ1-1; no firm D call. This CDR3 region has 13 residues. Germline V lookup: CDR1 GTSNPN, CDR2 SVGIG (reference sequence). Trimming took 0 bases from V and 1 from J, leaving 6 bases between them. Here the CDR3 reads CAWSVRRNTEAFF. CDR3 coding DNA: TGTGCCTGGAGTGTTCGGAGGAACACTGAAGCTTTCTTT.

This clone was recorded only once. V usage is TRBV4-2 and J usage is TRBJ1-1; D is unclear. This CDR3 is built from 14 residues. Germline V gene sequence: CDR1 LGHNA, CDR2 YNFKEQ. The V and J ends lost 0 bases and 5 bases respectively, with 10 bases between them. This CDR3 reads CASSQERAGTEAFF. DNA of the CDR3: TGTGCCAGCAGCCAAGAGAGGGCGGGAACTGAAGCTTTCTTT.

The chain joins TRBV11-2 to TRBJ2-7; 7 bases match TRBD2. This CDR3 is 15 amino acids long. Germline V gives CDR1 SGHAT, CDR2 FQNNGV. The trim removed 1 base at V and 2 bases at J, leaving 5 bases unmatched. The CDR3: CASSLVAGVAYEQYF. The CDR3, as DNA: TGTGCCAGCAGCTTAGTTGCGGGAGTGGCCTACGAGCAGTACTTC.

The rearrangement joins TRBV28 to TRBJ2-5, with TRBD1 matching over 8 bases. Per the germline V gene, CDR1 is MDHEN and CDR2 is SYDVKM. Trimming took 3 bases from V and 1 from J; bases not matched to a gene: 7. There are 16 residues in the CDR3. The CDR3 DNA reads TGTGCCAGCAGTTTTCAACAGGGGGACCCCCAAGAGACCCAGTACTTC. It yields the protein CASSFQQGDPQETQYF.

The gene calls are TRBV28 and TRBJ2-1, with 8 positions matching TRBD2. J was trimmed by 4 bases and V by 3 bases; bases with no gene match: 11. CDR1 and CDR2 (germline): MDHEN, SYDVKM. The CDR3 is 17 residues long. As DNA, the CDR3 is TGTGCCAGCAGTTTTATCAGGGGTAGCGGGAAATACAATGAGCAGTTCTTC. Its translation is CASSFIRGSGKYNEQFF.

The count of this clone is one. This chain connects TRBV6-5 to TRBJ1-3; D possibly corresponds to TRBD1 (6 bases). CDR3 size: 14 residues. V lost 7 bases to trimming and J lost 2 bases, with 12 bases between them. Germline-derived CDR1 and CDR2 are MNHEY and SVGAGI. The CDR3 coding sequence is TGTGCCAGCATTCCCGGGACACCTGGAAACACCATATATTTT. This translates into CASIPGTPGNTIYF.

V usage is TRBV2 and J usage is TRBJ1-2, with 9 bases fitting TRBD1. Germline V lookup: CDR1 SNHLY, CDR2 FYNNEI. The length of the CDR3 is 14 residues. With V trimmed by 2 bases and J by 4 bases, 2 bases remained unmatched. The CDR3 protein is CASSETQGAYGYTF. CDR3 nucleotides: TGTGCCAGCAGTGAAACACAGGGGGCCTATGGCTACACCTTC.

In its sample, this clone was seen once. The chain combines TRBV28 with TRBJ1-3, with 10 bases that match TRBD1. Germline trimming cut 7 bases from V and 7 bases from J; bases unmatched to any gene: 10. The CDR3 runs to 15 residues. Per the germline V gene, CDR1 is MDHEN and CDR2 is SYDVKM. CDR3 sequence (DNA): TGTGCCAGCATCGAATCTCGGACAGGGGGGAACACCATATATTTT. Translating gives CASIESRTGGNTIYF.

The V gene is TRBV30, the J gene TRBJ2-2; 11 bases agree with TRBD2. Trimming at V came to 2 bases and at J to 8 bases, leaving 13 bases not matched to a gene. This CDR3 contains 17 residues. CDR1 is GTSNPN, CDR2 SVGIG, per germline (reference sequence). CDR3 DNA: TGTGCCTGGAGTCGGAACCCAGGGGCTAGCGGGAGGGGGGAGCTGTTTTTT. Translated: CAWSRNPGASGRGELFF. The full variable domain, completed using reference TRBV30 and TRBJ2-2, is SQTIHQWPATLVQPVGSPLSLECTVEGTSNPNLYWYRQAAGRGLQLLFYSVGIGQISSEVPQNLSASRPQDRQFILSSKKLLLSDSGFYLCAWSRNPGASGRGELFFGEGSRLTVL.

This clone was picked up one time. The chain joins TRBV6-1 to TRBJ1-1; TRBD1 matches at 7 bases. The CDR3 length is 15 residues. The germline gives CDR1 MNHNS, CDR2 SASEGT. The junction had 10 bases not matched to a gene; V was cut back by 4 bases and J by 5 bases. The CDR3 coding sequence is TGTGCCAGCAGTGCCGGGGAGGGGGCGCGGACTGAAGCTTTCTTT. Its protein is CASSAGEGARTEAFF.

CDR3 region: CASSERPSGQDEQFF. CDR3 DNA: TGTGCCAGCAGTGAAAGGCCTTCGGGGCAGGATGAGCAGTTCTTC. The chain links TRBV2 to TRBJ2-1; D possibly uses TRBD1 or TRBD2 (5 bases each). The CDR3 has 15 residues. CDR1 SNHLY and CDR2 FYNNEI come from the germline V gene. Trimming removed 2 bases at V and 8 bases at J, with 16 bases between.